This TCR beta chain was observed in a study of cytomegalovirus exposure and HLA in healthy donors. Study outcomes and limitations: TCR association rates varied by HLA locus in a later analysis, with DRB1 highest and HLA-C lowest. Beyond CMV serostatus, there was no information to go on about immune exposure.

V was shortened by 2 bases and J by 1 base, with 8 bases between the two germline ends. In germline, CDR1 is SQVTM, CDR2 ANQGSEA. The CDR3 consists of 13 residues. PCR amplification relied on 60 Vbeta primers (plus 13 Jbeta primers). This table comes from immunoSEQ multiplex PCR, and its TCRdb copy is limited to in-frame clones, with some not included. The profile shows 130,000 or so clones, roughly 8.3% of them singletons. In regard to this clone: Its antigen remains unidentified.

This sequence originates from a man between 40 and 49 years old in good health and CMV-seronegative. What was sequenced was PBMCs. The chain recombines TRBV29-1 with TRBJ1-1; D call uncertain. The CDR3 region is CSVEIVRNTEAFF. DNA of the CDR3: TGCAGCGTTGAAATAGTTAGGAACACTGAAGCTTTCTTT.